These 10 T cell receptor beta chains came from one sample sequenced in a study of PD-1 blockade in classical Hodgkin lymphoma. Profiled with immunoSEQ multiplex PCR; TCRdb holds only in-frame clones, not every one. The table has under 80,000 clones, about 85% seen once; the top ten hold roughly 8%. Documented time point: cycle 4 day 1 (C4D1), after less than 7 weeks of nivolumab. After autologous stem cell transplantation all patients relapsed, and prior brentuximab vedotin exposure differed between cohorts. The material was peripheral blood mononuclear cells (PBMCs), obtained before the fourth cycle of nivolumab. Receptor source: a human donor with classical Hodgkin lymphoma.

J is TRBJ2-3 and V is TRBV9, with TRBD1 matching over 7 bases. Germline lookup yields CDR1 SGDLS and CDR2 YYNGEE. The V gene end was trimmed by 6 bases and the J gene end by 2 bases; junction bases not matched to a gene: 3. The CDR3 loop spans 13 amino acids. CDR3 in amino acids: CASTGTVTDTQYF. The DNA of the CDR3 is TGTGCCAGCACCGGGACAGTCACAGATACGCAGTATTTT.

This clone appeared once. The rearrangement joins TRBV6-5 to TRBJ2-7, with TRBD1 matching over 8 bases. Germline V gene data show CDR1 as MNHEY and CDR2 as SVGAGI. V was clipped by 7 bases and J by 0 bases; unmatched bases: 8. This CDR3 has 15 amino acids. This chain's CDR3 is CASTPTGVGSYEQYF. CDR3 coding DNA: TGTGCCAGCACCCCGACAGGGGTTGGCTCCTACGAGCAGTACTTC.

The rearrangement joins TRBV4-1 to TRBJ1-6; 7 bases line up with TRBD1. The germline V gene has CDR1 MGHRA and CDR2 YSYEKL. V lost 2 bases and J lost 18; bases outside the gene matches: 7. The CDR3 totals 12 residues. The CDR3 loop is CASSQRDRVRHF. The CDR3 coding sequence is TGCGCCAGCAGCCAACGAGACAGGGTCCGCCACTTT.

This rearrangement joins TRBV5-1 to TRBJ1-2, with 7 positions matching TRBD1. J gave up 5 bases and V 0 bases, and 4 bases lay outside the gene matches. Germline assignment: CDR1 SGHRS and CDR2 YFSETQ. The CDR3 loop spans 14 amino acids. The CDR3 DNA is TGCGCCAGCAGCTTGGAACCAGGGGGATATGGCTACACCTTC. Its protein is CASSLEPGGYGYTF.

In this sample, this clone turned up once. The chain carries TRBV25-1 and TRBJ2-5, with D unresolved. The CDR3 spans 15 residues. Germline V lookup: CDR1 MGHDK, CDR2 SYGVNS. V was pared by 6 bases and J by 0 bases, with 14 bases between. CDR3 amino acids: CASSSAAEDQETQYF. The CDR3 nucleotides read TGTGCCAGCAGCTCGGCGGCTGAAGACCAAGAGACCCAGTACTTC.

The chain recombines TRBV9 with TRBJ2-2; no reliable D call. This CDR3 is 15 amino acids long. Trimming took off 0 bases at V and 1 base at J, with 7 bases between the two ends. CDR1 is SGDLS and CDR2 is YYNGEE in the germline V gene. The CDR3 protein is CASSVGVQNTGELFF. The CDR3 nucleotides read TGTGCCAGCAGCGTAGGGGTTCAGAACACCGGGGAGCTGTTTTTT. Full variable domain (outside the CDR3, taken from reference TRBV9 and TRBJ2-2): DSGVTQTPKHLITATGQRVTLRCSPRSGDLSVYWYQQSLDQGLQFLIQYYNGEERAKGNILERFSAQQFPDLHSELNLSSLELGDSALYFCASSVGVQNTGELFFGEGSRLTVL.

The chain recombines TRBV5-1 with TRBJ1-1; 7 bases align to TRBD1. CDR3 size: 15 residues. With V trimmed by 3 bases and J by 1 base, 6 bases remained unmatched. Germline lookup yields CDR1 SGHRS and CDR2 YFSETQ. The CDR3 DNA sequence: TGCGCCAGCAGCTGGGAGGGGGCCTCGAACACTGAAGCTTTCTTT. Translating gives CASSWEGASNTEAFF.

This clone has only one observation. CDR3 DNA: TGTGCCAGCAGTTCCACAAGACAGCGAGGCACAGATACGCAGTATTTT. Residues: CASSSTRQRGTDTQYF. This chain uses TRBV6-6 with TRBJ2-3; possible D gene TRBD1, 5 bases. Trimming pared 4 bases from V and 1 base from J, leaving 15 bases between. This CDR3 is 16 amino acids long. Germline V CDR1 and CDR2: MNHNY, SVGAGI (reference sequence).

V is TRBV7-9 and J is TRBJ1-2; 8 bases align to TRBD1. Germline-derived CDR1 and CDR2 are SEHNR and FQNEAQ (reference sequence). J lost 8 bases, V lost 6 bases, and 8 bases had no gene match. The length of the CDR3 is 13 residues. Here the CDR3 reads CASSYPGTGGYTF. The DNA for the CDR3 is TGTGCCAGCAGTTACCCCGGGACAGGAGGCTACACCTTC.

This clone appeared once. V is TRBV9 and J is TRBJ2-1; TRBD2 agrees at 13 bases. CDR3 length: 15 amino acids. CDR1 SGDLS and CDR2 YYNGEE come from the germline V gene. J was trimmed by 7 bases and V by 3 bases; bases with no gene match: 4. The CDR3 here is CASSARTSGGNEQFF. CDR3 sequence (DNA): TGTGCCAGCAGCGCTCGGACTAGCGGGGGAAATGAGCAGTTCTTC.